The clone carrying this TCR beta chain was observed a few times. Its target is unknown. This record belongs to a study of molecular identifiers for immune sequencing clone quantification. About the study: In the replicates, RNA derived from about 19,000 or 110,000 naive CD8 cells was divided into five parts, and four were sequenced. Findings and limits, study-wide: Over 97% of effector molecules, but under 1% in naive cells, were held by clones with more than 20 RNA copies.

Libraries of naive CD8 cells were prepared from 20,000 to 1,000,000 sorted cells using 10%, 30% or 50% RNA. Library preparation followed earlier protocols using designated TCR primers. TCRdb re-called the PCR reads through MiXCR, storing one row per CDR3 protein. Of about 70,000 distinct CDR3 sequences in the sample, around 18% are singletons; the top ten hold about 1.6%. The CDR3 totals 15 residues. The trim removed 7 bases at V and 5 bases at J, leaving 13 bases unmatched. Germline CDR1 and CDR2: MRHNA and SNTAGT. This receptor was identified in a human donor in good health. Some libraries in this study had Jurkat cell RNA spiked in. The sample consisted of naive CD8+ T cells from blood, with Jurkat cell RNA spiked in. Subset denoted: FACS-sorted CD8+CD4-CCR7+CD45RA+ naive T cells. This chain joins TRBV6-4 and TRBJ1-2, with TRBD1 identical over 7 bases. CDR3 loop: CASTLYRDSFYGYTF. The CDR3 coding sequence is TGTGCCAGCACTTTATACCGGGACAGCTTTTATGGCTACACCTTC.